What follows are 18 T cell receptor beta chains derived from one specimen sequenced in a study of early T cells in non-severe SARS-CoV-2 infection. TCRdb redid the calling of the 5' RACE reads with MiXCR, one entry per CDR3 protein. The data contain 99,000 or so distinct CDR3 sequences, approximately 16% of them singletons. What was sequenced was whole blood. These receptors came from an adult who was a healthcare worker with PCR-confirmed SARS-CoV-2 infection or an uninfected control (not recorded which).

This clonotype has a count of ten or more. The gene calls are TRBV4-3 and TRBJ2-3, with TRBD2 as a possible D gene (6 bases). The V end lost 2 bases, the J end lost 0 bases, and 21 bases lay between the germline ends. Germline V gives CDR1 LGHNA, CDR2 YSLEER. This CDR3 is built from 19 residues. DNA of the CDR3: TGCGCCAGCAGCCAATCTCCTTATGTAGCGGAGGCTAGCACAGATACGCAGTATTTT. Translating it yields CASSQSPYVAEASTDTQYF.

The chain links TRBV4-3 to TRBJ1-4; tentative D call: TRBD1 (5 bases). The CDR3 sequence is 15 residues long. CDR1 LGHNA and CDR2 YSLEER come from the germline V gene. V was trimmed by 0 bases and J by 8 bases, leaving 13 bases between them. The CDR3 is CASSQDTGGEEKLFF. The CDR3 nucleotides are TGCGCCAGCAGCCAAGATACCGGGGGAGAAGAAAAACTGTTTTTT.

This clonotype was picked up many times. This chain connects TRBV12-3 or TRBV12-4 to TRBJ1-2, with no clear D. CDR3 length: 14 residues. Trimming shortened V by 6 bases and J by 6 bases, and 17 bases separated the two germline ends. This CDR3 is CASRPKQLPHGYTF. The CDR3 bases are TGTGCCAGCAGGCCAAAACAGTTACCCCATGGCTACACCTTC.

The chain joins TRBV29-1 to TRBJ2-7; weak D call: TRBD1 (6 bases). Trimming pared 7 bases from V and 6 bases from J, leaving 13 bases between. The CDR3 runs to 11 residues. From germline, CDR1 is SQVTM and CDR2 ANQGSEA. CDR3 DNA sequence: TGCAGCGGGACTGGGGGCGGCGAGCAGTACTTC. Protein: CSGTGGGEQYF.

This clonotype was seen a handful of times. This rearrangement joins TRBV6-2 or TRBV6-3 to TRBJ2-2, with 10 bases matching TRBD1. Germline CDR1 reads MNHEY; CDR2 reads SVGEGT. The V gene end was trimmed by 8 bases and the J gene end by 7 bases; junction bases not matched to a gene: 10. The CDR3 loop spans 15 amino acids. The DNA for the CDR3 is TGTGCCAGCTCCCAGGACAGGGGGTATGGCGGGGAGCTGTTTTTT. Translation gives CASSQDRGYGGELFF.

On this clonotype itself: A junction end diverges from the germline sequence, so it may reflect a read error. The J gene is TRBJ2-3, the V gene TRBV12-3 or TRBV12-4; D may correspond to TRBD1 or TRBD2 (5 bases each). The CDR3 totals 14 residues. The CDR3 region is CPAVRRGDTDTQYF. The CDR3 coding sequence is TGCCCGGCAGTCAGGCGAGGGGACACAGATACGCAGTATTTT.

The chain employs TRBV11-2 and TRBJ1-5; possibly TRBD1 for D (6 bases). V shed 5 bases and J shed 6 bases, with 11 bases lying between them. The germline CDR1 and CDR2 sequences are SGHAT and FQNNGV. CDR3 length: 13 amino acids. CDR3 loop: CASSQQGTQPQHF. Here the CDR3 DNA reads TGTGCCAGCAGCCAACAGGGAACTCAGCCCCAGCATTTT.

This clonotype has a handful of counts. The chain has TRBV5-1 and TRBJ2-7; possibly TRBD1 or TRBD2 for D (6 bases each). The CDR3 loop spans 14 amino acids. V gave up 0 bases and J gave up 3 bases, with 10 bases separating them. The V gene's germline CDR1 is SGHRS and CDR2 YFSETQ. CDR3: CASSLEQGGYEQYF. In DNA form, the CDR3 reads TGCGCCAGCAGCTTGGAACAGGGAGGCTACGAGCAGTACTTC.

This clonotype was counted many times. V and J are TRBV5-1 and TRBJ1-4; D not resolved. Germline V lookup: CDR1 SGHRS, CDR2 YFSETQ. The germline V and J ends were trimmed by 4 bases and 0 bases, with 10 bases remaining between them. The CDR3 spans 15 residues. CDR3: CASSPDHATNEKLFF. DNA of the CDR3: TGCGCCAGCAGCCCCGACCATGCAACTAATGAAAAACTGTTTTTT.

Remarks on this clonotype: A read error may explain this, as a much larger clone is one base away. The gene calls are TRBV7-9 and TRBJ2-3; no clear D gene. The germline V gene has CDR1 SEHNR and CDR2 FQNEAQ (reference sequence). The CDR3 consists of 12 residues. CDR3 DNA sequence: TGTGCCATCAGCTCCCCCGCCGATACGCAGTATTTT. Translation: CAISSPADTQYF.

This clonotype came up a few times. The V gene is TRBV4-3, the J gene TRBJ2-6, with TRBD1 matching over 7 bases. V dropped 6 bases and J dropped 0; count of bases not matched to a gene: 2. The CDR3 sequence is 15 residues long. CDR1 is LGHNA and CDR2 is YSLEER in the germline V gene. As DNA, the CDR3 is TGCGCCAGCAGGGGACAGAGCTCTGGGGCCAACGTCCTGACTTTC. It is translated as CASRGQSSGANVLTF.

As concerns this clonotype: A much bigger clone sits one base away, suggesting this may be a read error. The V gene is TRBV19, the J gene TRBJ2-1; TRBD2 aligns across 8 bases. The J segment lost 4 bases and the V segment lost 4 bases, leaving 12 bases of the junction unmatched. The germline gives CDR1 LNHDA, CDR2 SQIVND (reference sequence). This CDR3 is 17 amino acids long. This chain's CDR3 is CASSKDHDSGVYNEQFF. The CDR3 DNA reads TGTGCCAGTAGTAAAGATCATGATAGCGGGGTATACAATGAGCAGTTCTTC.

This clonotype has more than one count but fewer than ten. This chain's CDR3 is CASSLSRVYGYTF. In DNA form, the CDR3 reads TGTGCCAGCAGTTTGTCCAGGGTCTATGGCTACACCTTC. V is TRBV12-3 or TRBV12-4 and J is TRBJ1-2, with a possible D match to TRBD1 (5 bases). The V end was cut by 3 bases, the J end by 4 bases, with 9 bases between. The CDR3 sequence is 13 residues long.

This sequence joins TRBV29-1 and TRBJ1-3; D is undetermined. This CDR3 has 11 residues. CDR1 SQVTM and CDR2 ANQGSEA come from the germline V gene. V shed 8 bases and J shed 1 base, with 6 bases lying between them. The CDR3 DNA follows: TGCAGCACGGGTTCTGGAAACACCATATATTTT. Encoded protein: CSTGSGNTIYF. Full variable domain (missing parts from reference TRBV29-1 and TRBJ1-3): SAVISQKPSRDICQRGTSLTIQCQVDSQVTMMFWYRQQPGQSLTLIATANQGSEATYESGFVIDKFPISRPNLTFSTLTVSNMSPEDSSIYLCSTGSGNTIYFGEGSWLTVV.

To note about this clonotype: At one end, the junction sequence differs from germline, possibly due to a read error. The chain recombines TRBV6-2 or TRBV6-3 with TRBJ2-1, with TRBD2 matching 13 bases. Germline lookup yields CDR1 MNHEY and CDR2 SVGEGT. The CDR3 sequence is 16 residues long. CDR3 loop: CTSSYVELAGGDEQFF. The CDR3 DNA follows: TGTACCAGCAGTTACGTCGAACTAGCGGGAGGGGATGAGCAGTTCTTC.

This clonotype has a count of ten or more. V gene TRBV29-1 combines with J gene TRBJ1-1; D uncertain. Trimming left V 5 bases short and J 1 base short, with 8 bases between. This CDR3 region has 12 residues. Germline CDR1 reads SQVTM; CDR2 reads ANQGSEA. CDR3 DNA sequence: TGCAGCGTTCTGGCGGAGAACACTGAAGCTTTCTTT. The encoded protein is CSVLAENTEAFF.

The V call is TRBV28, the J call TRBJ2-7; D call uncertain. The CDR3 extends over 15 amino acids. In germline, CDR1 is MDHEN, CDR2 SYDVKM. V dropped 6 bases and J dropped 4 bases, with 19 bases sitting between them. The CDR3 region has the DNA TGTGCCAGCAGCCCCTGGGCTAGAGAGTCTTACGAGCAGTACTTC. Translating gives CASSPWARESYEQYF.

This clonotype has ten or more counts. The chain carries TRBV6-5 and TRBJ1-6, with 8 bases that match TRBD1. CDR3 length: 15 residues. The V segment lost 5 bases and the J segment 2 bases; nucleotides outside the gene matches: 2. CDR1 and CDR2 (germline): MNHEY, SVGAGI. CDR3 region: CASSQGAPYNSPLHF. The CDR3 DNA reads as TGTGCCAGCAGTCAGGGGGCCCCCTATAATTCACCCCTCCACTTT.